This TCR beta chain came from a study of Ad26.COV2.S vaccination and SARS-CoV-2 variants. Study details: Enrolled in COV1001, the donor was in the Ad26.COV2.S trial arm, which received the vaccine. Once or twice, 56 days apart, Ad26.COV2.S was delivered intramuscularly. The study, taken as a whole, reports: Higher spike-specific TCR breadth was found in vaccine recipients than in placebo recipients.

Germline CDR1 is MNHEY and CDR2 is SMNVEV (reference sequence). The CDR3 contains 16 residues. The J segment lost 8 bases and the V segment lost 5 bases, leaving 12 bases of the junction unmatched. Some clones are missing from TCRdb's copy, which holds only in-frame ones; the method was immunoSEQ multiplex PCR. The table includes about 250,000 clones, around nine tenths detected once. This clone was recorded a few times. The antigen is unknown. The sample's treatment: 15 to 20 received Ad26.COV2.S at low or high dose, single or two shots; five or six received placebo; per-sample allocation not given. Each sample was drawn 63 days after the first injection (of vaccine or placebo).

The rearrangement links TRBV27 to TRBJ1-6; TRBD1 matches 7 bases. The input for sequencing was peripheral blood, taken in a trial of Ad26.COV2.S vaccine versus placebo. The TCR sequence derives from a person between 18 and 60 years old who received the Ad26.COV2.S COVID-19 vaccine or a placebo. CDR3 residues: CASSLEKYRGHSPLHF. CDR3 nucleotides: TGTGCCAGCAGTCTCGAAAAGTACAGGGGTCATTCACCCCTCCACTTT.